One and the same sample provided the 27 T cell receptor beta chains below, sequenced in a study of T cell repertoires in aging, cancer and after chemotherapy. Amplification of TCR beta used genomic DNA extracted from peripheral blood. Multiplex touch-down PCR with TRB-A/B primers amplified rearranged V-D-J TRB sequences. TCRdb re-called the multiplex PCR reads with MiXCR, one entry per CDR3 protein. The table includes under 2,500 distinct CDR3 sequences, roughly 15% detected once. The sample comprised blood. The receptors shown here come from a human donor with a solid tumor.

In this sample, this clonotype turned up a few times. The chain uses TRBV7-2 and TRBJ1-2; no reliable D call. Germline lookup yields CDR1 SGHTA and CDR2 FQGNSA. V lost 4 bases to trimming and J lost 4 bases, with 16 bases between them. This CDR3 comprises 15 residues. The CDR3 spells CASSSTAILFYGYTF. CDR3 in DNA: TGTGCCAGCAGCTCCACGGCAATCTTATTCTATGGCTACACCTTC.

This clonotype ranks as medium-sized. The gene calls are TRBV7-2 and TRBJ2-7; the match to TRBD2 covers 10 bases. CDR3 size: 14 residues. The V and J ends lost 6 bases and 4 bases, in that order; junction bases with no gene match: 6. Germline V gene lookup returns CDR1 SGHTA and CDR2 FQGNSA. DNA of the CDR3: TGTGCCAGCAGTCCCTCTAGCGGGAGTTACGAGCAGTACTTC. Translation gives CASSPSSGSYEQYF.

Relative to its sample, this clonotype is medium-sized. The rearrangement joins TRBV7-9 to TRBJ1-2; D remains unclear. This CDR3 is built from 12 residues. Germline CDR1 and CDR2: SEHNR and FQNEAQ (reference sequence). Trimming pared 3 bases from V and 6 bases from J, leaving 8 bases between. The CDR3 here is CASSLAEHGYTF. CDR3 bases: TGTGCCAGCAGCTTGGCAGAACATGGCTACACCTTC.

This clonotype is medium-sized within its sample. The V gene is TRBV20-1, the J gene TRBJ2-7; TRBD2 aligns across 7 bases. Germline V gene data show CDR1 as DFQATT and CDR2 as SNEGSKA (reference sequence). With 2 bases clipped from V and 4 bases from J, the junction kept 11 bases outside the gene matches. This CDR3 region has 15 residues. DNA for the CDR3: TGCAGTGCTAGACCCCGATCGGGGGAGGGTTACGAGCAGTACTTC. Amino acids: CSARPRSGEGYEQYF.

This clonotype is medium-sized by share. The V call is TRBV4-2, the J call TRBJ2-5; 12 bases align to TRBD2. This CDR3 has 16 residues. Germline V gene sequence: CDR1 LGHNA, CDR2 YNFKEQ. V gave up 3 bases and J gave up 5 bases; unmatched junction bases: 7. In DNA, the CDR3 is TGTGCCAGCAGCCATTCTAGCGGGGGGGCCCAGGAGACCCAGTACTTC. Amino acid sequence: CASSHSSGGAQETQYF.

By its share, this clonotype is medium-sized (0.01 to 0.1%). This chain connects TRBV6-1 to TRBJ2-2; 9 positions match TRBD1. V trimming: 6 bases; J trimming: 7 bases; junction bases outside the gene matches: 6. Germline values: CDR1 MNHNS, CDR2 SASEGT. There are 14 residues in the CDR3. The CDR3 DNA sequence: TGTGCCAGCAGGCCAAAGACAGGGGGCGGGGAGCTGTTTTTT. Translating gives CASRPKTGGGELFF.

This clonotype was picked up a small number of times. This chain joins TRBV5-1 and TRBJ2-5; 13 nucleotides line up with TRBD2. The germline V gene encodes CDR1 SGHRS and CDR2 YFSETQ. The CDR3 extends over 16 amino acids. Losses at the gene ends were 0 bases for V and 5 bases for J; bases not matched to a gene: 4. Here the CDR3 reads CASSLALAGGLETQYF. The CDR3 DNA sequence: TGCGCCAGCAGCTTGGCACTAGCGGGAGGGTTGGAGACCCAGTACTTC.

The chain uses TRBV6-6 and TRBJ2-3, with TRBD2 matching over 10 bases. In germline, CDR1 is MNHNY, CDR2 SVGAGI (reference sequence). The CDR3 runs 16 residues. The ends lost 6 bases at V and 2 bases at J; junction bases unmatched: 8. The CDR3 here is CASSSGTSAATDTQYF. For the CDR3, the DNA is TGTGCCAGCAGCTCCGGGACTAGCGCCGCCACAGATACGCAGTATTTT.

Written as DNA, the CDR3 is TGTGTCAGTAGTTCGCAGGGGTTGGCTAATGAAAAACTGTTTTTT. Residues: CVSSSQGLANEKLFF. This rearrangement joins TRBV6-1 to TRBJ1-4; possibly TRBD1 for D (6 bases). This CDR3 region has 15 residues. Germline V CDR1 and CDR2: MNHNS, SASEGT.

The CDR3 DNA is TGCGCCAGCAGCTGGGAGGTTTTTGGCGGGGCCACAGATACGCAGTATTTT. Its protein product is CASSWEVFGGATDTQYF. V is TRBV5-1 and J is TRBJ2-3; weak D call: TRBD2 (6 bases). CDR3 length equals 17 residues. The germline CDR1 and CDR2 sequences are SGHRS and YFSETQ. V was pared by 3 bases and J by 2 bases, with 19 bases between.

The rearrangement joins TRBV6-2 or TRBV6-3 to TRBJ2-5; no definite D call. The V end lost 5 bases, the J end lost 2 bases, and 3 bases lay between the germline ends. Germline V gene lookup returns CDR1 MNHEY and CDR2 SVGEGT. The CDR3 spans 11 residues. CDR3 coding DNA: TGTGCCAGCAGTCGACAAGAGACCCAGTACTTC. Translating gives CASSRQETQYF.

Note on this clonotype: A much larger clone differs from this one at a single base, so this may be a read error. V and J are TRBV18 and TRBJ1-1; TRBD1 aligns across 8 bases. J was trimmed by 7 bases and V by 4 bases; bases with no gene match: 8. The CDR3 totals 14 residues. Germline-derived CDR1 and CDR2 are KGHSH and LQKENI. The CDR3 protein is CASSLPGQDVEAFF. For the CDR3, the DNA is TGTGCCAGCTCACTACCGGGACAGGACGTTGAAGCTTTCTTT.

This clonotype is large (0.1 to 1%) in the sample. The V and J genes are TRBV29-1 and TRBJ1-1; D gene ambiguous. V gave up 4 bases and J gave up 1 base, with 7 bases separating them. The CDR3 sequence is 12 residues long. The germline gives CDR1 SQVTM, CDR2 ANQGSEA. CDR3 amino acids: CSVGGSNTEAFF. The CDR3 DNA reads TGCAGCGTTGGGGGATCGAACACTGAAGCTTTCTTT.

This clonotype is labeled as medium-sized. This chain links TRBV6-1 with TRBJ2-1, with a tentative D call TRBD2 (5 bases). V lost 2 bases and J 6 bases, leaving 8 bases between the germline ends. CDR1 is MNHNS, CDR2 SASEGT, per germline. The CDR3 contains 13 residues. CDR3 in DNA: TGTGCCAGCAGTGAACGCGGAGGCAATGAGCAGTTCTTC. Its translation is CASSERGGNEQFF.

This clonotype is medium-sized (0.01 to 0.1%) within its sample. This chain uses TRBV19 with TRBJ2-5; 10 nucleotides match TRBD2. V lost 5 bases, J lost 6 bases, and 9 bases stayed unmatched. The CDR3 runs 15 residues. Germline V CDR1 and CDR2: LNHDA, SQIVND (reference sequence). As DNA, the CDR3 is TGTGCCAGTAGTTTAAAGACTAGCGGGTGGCAGACCCAGTACTTC. It encodes CASSLKTSGWQTQYF.

By share, this clonotype ranks as medium-sized. The rearrangement links TRBV27 to TRBJ1-6; D might be TRBD1 (5 bases). V gave up 2 bases and J gave up 2 bases, with 7 bases separating them. This CDR3 region has 15 residues. CDR1 MNHEY and CDR2 SMNVEV come from the germline V gene (reference sequence). DNA of the CDR3: TGTGCCAGCAGTTTAGGGGGGACCTATAATTCACCCCTCCACTTT. The encoded protein is CASSLGGTYNSPLHF.

In its sample, this clonotype ranks as medium-sized. The chain combines TRBV7-9 with TRBJ1-2; D gene uncertain. Per germline, CDR1 SEHNR and CDR2 FQNEAQ (reference sequence). The V end lost 5 bases, the J end lost 12 bases, and 19 bases lay between the germline ends. The CDR3 runs 13 residues. The CDR3 DNA is TGTGCCAGCAGCCCCATCGAGAGTCAAGGTGACACCTTC. It translates to CASSPIESQGDTF. The complete variable domain, with remaining parts taken from reference TRBV7-9 and TRBJ1-2, reads DTGVSQNPRHKITKRGQNVTFRCDPISEHNRLYWYRQTLGQGPEFLTYFQNEAQLEKSRLLSDRFSAERPKGSFSTLEIQRTEQGDSAMYLCASSPIESQGDTFGSGTRLTVV.

By share, this clonotype ranks as medium-sized (0.01 to 0.1%). The V gene is TRBV19, the J gene TRBJ1-1, with D maybe TRBD1 (6 bases). The CDR3 is 15 amino acids. The V and J ends lost 3 bases and 0 bases respectively, with 11 bases between them. Germline CDR1 and CDR2: LNHDA and SQIVND (reference sequence). The CDR3 DNA reads TGTGCCAGTAGTATTATCGGGGGGCTGAACACTGAAGCTTTCTTT. Protein sequence: CASSIIGGLNTEAFF.

This clonotype is medium-sized by share. J is TRBJ2-7 and V is TRBV18, with D tentatively TRBD1 (6 bases). Trimming removed 3 bases at V and 3 bases at J, with 15 bases between. The germline gives CDR1 KGHSH, CDR2 LQKENI. There are 15 residues in the CDR3. The CDR3 spells CASSPSDRAGYEQYF. CDR3 coding DNA: TGTGCCAGCTCACCGTCGGACAGAGCTGGCTACGAGCAGTACTTC.

By sample fraction, this clonotype is medium-sized. This chain links TRBV6-6 with TRBJ2-2; D is ambiguous. The CDR3 has 15 amino acids. Trimming pared 0 bases from V and 5 bases from J, leaving 10 bases between. The germline V gene encodes CDR1 MNHNY and CDR2 SVGAGI (reference sequence). The CDR3, as DNA: TGTGCCAGCAGTTACTCAGCAGGCGGAACCGGGGAGCTGTTTTTT. This encodes CASSYSAGGTGELFF.

This clonotype is judged medium-sized. The chain joins TRBV5-4 to TRBJ2-3, with D possibly being TRBD2 (6 bases). CDR3 length equals 16 residues. The ends were cut back, 4 bases at V and 3 bases at J, with 18 bases in the middle. Germline V gene data show CDR1 as SGHNT and CDR2 as YYREEE (reference sequence). CDR3 sequence reads: CASSARPAGGTDTQYF. In DNA form, the CDR3 reads TGTGCCAGCAGCGCCCGACCTGCCGGGGGTACAGATACGCAGTATTTT.

This chain uses TRBV5-1 with TRBJ1-5; D remains ambiguous. The V end was cut by 0 bases, the J end by 2 bases, with 9 bases between. CDR1 and CDR2 (germline): SGHRS, YFSETQ. The CDR3 contains 15 residues. CDR3 in DNA: TGCGCCAGCAGCTTGGAGGGTAGCGGCAATCAGCCCCAGCATTTT. Translated, it gives CASSLEGSGNQPQHF.

Concerning this clonotype itself: A clone one base away is much larger, so this may be a read error. DNA of the CDR3: TGTGCCAGCAGCCGTGGACAGGAGAATCAGCCCCAGCATTTT. It yields the protein CASSRGQENQPQHF. The chain combines TRBV13 with TRBJ1-5, with 7 bases lining up with TRBD1. Germline CDR1 PRHDT, CDR2 FYEKMQ (reference sequence). The length of the CDR3 is 14 residues. With 5 bases clipped from V and 4 bases from J, the junction kept 5 bases outside the gene matches.

This clonotype is judged medium-sized (0.01 to 0.1%). CDR3 nucleotide sequence: TGTGCCAGCAGTGAAGTTTTGGGGGGATCCCATAATCAGCCCCAGCATTTT. Amino acids: CASSEVLGGSHNQPQHF. The chain employs TRBV6-1 and TRBJ1-5, with D tentatively TRBD1 (5 bases). CDR1 is MNHNS and CDR2 is SASEGT in the germline V gene. The CDR3 has 17 residues. The germline V and J ends were trimmed by 1 base and 4 bases, with 17 bases remaining between them.

By proportion, this clonotype is medium-sized (0.01 to 0.1%). The CDR3 sequence is CASSFSGTDGYTF. Written as DNA, the CDR3 is TGTGCCAGCAGCTTCTCCGGGACAGACGGCTACACCTTC. The rearrangement uses TRBV7-9 and TRBJ1-2, with 7 bases identical to TRBD1. V trimming: 3 bases; J trimming: 8 bases; junction bases outside the gene matches: 6. Germline assignment: CDR1 SEHNR and CDR2 FQNEAQ (reference sequence). The CDR3 consists of 13 residues.

This clonotype showed up just a few times. The genes are TRBV2 and TRBJ1-1; D unresolved. The CDR3 is 12 residues long. Trimming cost V 2 bases and J 5 bases, with 6 bases left between them. The V gene's germline CDR1 is SNHLY and CDR2 FYNNEI. In DNA form, the CDR3 reads TGTGCCAGCAGTGAATTATTTACTGAAGCTTTCTTT. Amino acids: CASSELFTEAFF.

V is TRBV5-1 and J is TRBJ2-3; 16 bases map to TRBD2. The CDR3 length is 16 residues. The J segment lost 6 bases and the V segment lost 4 bases, leaving 5 bases of the junction unmatched. Germline CDR1 is SGHRS and CDR2 is YFSETQ. Written as DNA, the CDR3 is TGCGCCAGCAGCGGGACTAGCGGGGGGGCTCTGGATACGCAGTATTTT. Its translation is CASSGTSGGALDTQYF.